This T cell receptor (beta chain) derives from a study of T cell responses to AZD1222 COVID-19 vaccine. General study points: Clonal diversity was possibly underestimated; the donors were predominantly white British and more often female.

Libraries were prepared by immunoSEQ multiplex PCR; TCRdb keeps only in-frame clonotypes and omits some of them. The sample includes 100,000 to 150,000 clones, just over 90% seen only once; the top ten take less than 9%. V was clipped by 0 bases and J by 9 bases; unmatched bases: 10. The CDR3 totals 16 residues. CDR1 is SGHAT, CDR2 FQNNGV, per germline. On this clone: The antigen is unknown.

The TCR originated in an adult in good health. The chain combines TRBV11-2 with TRBJ2-1, with 8 bases fitting TRBD1. The input for sequencing was peripheral blood, taken on day 0 of AZD1222 vaccination. The CDR3 nucleotides read TGTGCCAGCAGCTTAGATCTCCAGGGGGCGGTCGTTGAGCAGTTCTTC. Residues: CASSLDLQGAVVEQFF. The full variable domain, its missing parts supplied by reference TRBV11-2 and TRBJ2-1, is EAGVAQSPRYKIIEKRQSVAFWCNPISGHATLYWYQQILGQGPKLLIQFQNNGVVDDSQLPKDRFSAERLKGVDSTLKIQPAKLEDSAVYLCASSLDLQGAVVEQFFGPGTRLTVL.